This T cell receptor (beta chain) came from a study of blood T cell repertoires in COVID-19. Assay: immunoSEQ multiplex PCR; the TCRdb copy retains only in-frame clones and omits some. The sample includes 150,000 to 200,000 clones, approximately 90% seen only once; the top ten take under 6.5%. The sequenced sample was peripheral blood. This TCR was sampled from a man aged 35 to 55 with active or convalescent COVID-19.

CDR3 sequence reads: CASSPGYGPETQYF. The CDR3 DNA reads TGTGCCAGCAGTCCGGGATATGGGCCCGAGACCCAGTACTTC. The chain is built from TRBV28 and TRBJ2-5; TRBD2 might be the D (5 bases). Trimming removed 5 bases at V and 5 bases at J, with 15 bases between. Germline CDR1 reads MDHEN; CDR2 reads SYDVKM. This CDR3 spans 14 amino acids.